A single sample gave rise to the 5 T cell receptor beta chains below, sequenced in a study of cytomegalovirus exposure and HLA in healthy donors. Primers: 60 Vbeta forward and 13 Jbeta reverse. The assay was immunoSEQ multiplex PCR, and TCRdb's table has in-frame clones only and misses some. The table lists fewer than 130,000 clones, roughly 69% of them singletons. The sample taken for sequencing was PBMCs. All receptors derive from a man aged 25 to 40 in good health and CMV-seropositive.

The chain recombines TRBV6-6 with TRBJ2-7; the match to TRBD2 covers 11 bases. The V gene end was trimmed by 4 bases and the J gene end by 6 bases; junction bases not matched to a gene: 5. The CDR3 spans 14 residues. Germline CDR1 MNHNY, CDR2 SVGAGI (reference sequence). The CDR3 protein is CASSSTSGESEQYF. In DNA, the CDR3 is TGTGCCAGCAGTTCGACTAGCGGGGAATCCGAGCAGTACTTC.

This chain connects TRBV4-1 to TRBJ1-1; no reliable D call. Germline assignment: CDR1 MGHRA and CDR2 YSYEKL. Trimming stripped 0 bases from V and 0 bases from J, with 8 bases between. The CDR3 has 15 residues. The CDR3 region is CASSQDPGMNTEAFF. For the CDR3, the DNA is TGCGCCAGCAGCCAAGATCCGGGTATGAACACTGAAGCTTTCTTT.

CDR3: CAISLDGGANYGYTF. The CDR3 coding sequence is TGTGCCATCAGTCTTGACGGGGGAGCTAACTATGGCTACACCTTC. The chain recombines TRBV10-3 with TRBJ1-2; possible D gene TRBD1, 5 bases. There are 15 residues in the CDR3. Looked up from germline, CDR1 is ENHRY and CDR2 is SYGVKD. V lost 5 bases, J lost 0 bases, and 13 bases lay in between.

This chain uses TRBV5-8 with TRBJ2-3; D may be TRBD1 (5 bases). From germline, CDR1 is SGHTS and CDR2 YDEGEE. V lost 3 bases, J lost 5 bases, and 28 bases lay in between. The CDR3 is 19 amino acids. The CDR3 region has the DNA TGTGCCAGCAGCTCCCCTTGGCCTGGATGGCAGGGTGGTAGAGATACGCAGTATTTT. Its protein is CASSSPWPGWQGGRDTQYF.

The CDR3 sequence is CASSWDTYNEQFF. CDR3 in DNA: TGTGCCAGTAGTTGGGACACCTACAATGAGCAGTTCTTC. The V and J genes are TRBV19 and TRBJ2-1, with D possibly being TRBD1 (6 bases). The CDR3 is 13 residues long. Germline assignment: CDR1 LNHDA and CDR2 SQIVND (reference sequence). V was shortened by 5 bases and J by 2 bases, with 7 bases between the two germline ends.